Shown below are 24 T cell receptor beta chains from a single sample sequenced in a study of blood T cell repertoires in COVID-19. Using immunoSEQ multiplex PCR, the repertoire was profiled, and TCRdb retains in-frame clones only, with some absent. The table lists 65,000 to 90,000 clones, approximately 83% of them singletons, with around 5.6% in the top ten. Sequenced material: peripheral blood. These receptors were taken from a woman aged 60 to 75 with acute or convalescent COVID-19.

The chain links TRBV11-2 to TRBJ2-1; TRBD1 is a possible D gene (5 bases). Trimming stripped 4 bases from V and 0 bases from J, with 16 bases between. From germline, CDR1 is SGHAT and CDR2 FQNNGV. There are 17 residues in the CDR3. Here the CDR3 reads CASSYRSGRGSYNEQFF. DNA for the CDR3: TGTGCCAGCAGCTATCGATCTGGAAGGGGCTCCTACAATGAGCAGTTCTTC. Full variable domain (remainder filled in from reference TRBV11-2 and TRBJ2-1): EAGVAQSPRYKIIEKRQSVAFWCNPISGHATLYWYQQILGQGPKLLIQFQNNGVVDDSQLPKDRFSAERLKGVDSTLKIQPAKLEDSAVYLCASSYRSGRGSYNEQFFGPGTRLTVL.

This chain uses TRBV5-4 with TRBJ2-5; no clear D. Germline V lookup: CDR1 SGHNT, CDR2 YYREEE (reference sequence). This CDR3 spans 13 amino acids. V lost 1 base to trimming and J lost 3 bases, with 7 bases between them. CDR3 region: CASSLNAEETQYF. The CDR3 DNA is TGTGCCAGCAGCTTGAACGCAGAAGAGACCCAGTACTTC.

The chain links TRBV3-1 (or the pseudogene TRBV3-2) to TRBJ1-6; D gene unclear. CDR3 length equals 15 residues. From germline, CDR1 is LGHDT and CDR2 YNNKEL (reference sequence). V lost 1 base and J 8 bases, leaving 12 bases between the germline ends. The CDR3 DNA sequence: TGTGCCAGCAGCCAAGTATGGCAGAGGGATTCACCCCTCCACTTT. This codes for CASSQVWQRDSPLHF.

J is TRBJ1-1 and V is TRBV5-1; 8 positions agree with TRBD1. The CDR3 runs 17 residues. Trimming at V came to 4 bases and at J to 1 base, leaving 12 bases not matched to a gene. Germline V gene data show CDR1 as SGHRS and CDR2 as YFSETQ. The CDR3 nucleotides are TGCGCCAGCAGCCCCGGGCCACGGACAGGGTCGAACACTGAAGCTTTCTTT. This encodes CASSPGPRTGSNTEAFF.

The rearrangement joins TRBV9 to TRBJ1-6, with no clear D. The CDR3 runs to 14 residues. CDR1 SGDLS and CDR2 YYNGEE come from the germline V gene. Trimming took 5 bases from V and 4 from J, leaving 10 bases between them. DNA of the CDR3: TGTGCCAGCAGTAGCCTCCCTTATAATTCACCCCTCCACTTT. Translated: CASSSLPYNSPLHF. The full variable domain, completed using reference TRBV9 and TRBJ1-6, is DSGVTQTPKHLITATGQRVTLRCSPRSGDLSVYWYQQSLDQGLQFLIQYYNGEERAKGNILERFSAQQFPDLHSELNLSSLELGDSALYFCASSSLPYNSPLHFGNGTRLTVT.

This chain uses TRBV19 with TRBJ2-1; 10 bases agree with TRBD2. Germline V CDR1 and CDR2: LNHDA, SQIVND (reference sequence). This CDR3 has 17 residues. V gave up 9 bases and J gave up 3 bases; unmatched junction bases: 14. The CDR3 coding sequence is TGTGCCAGCACCGGGGGGACTAGCGAGTCTTTCTACAATGAGCAGTTCTTC. Its protein product is CASTGGTSESFYNEQFF.

This chain connects TRBV12-3 or TRBV12-4 to TRBJ1-2; D is possibly TRBD1 (5 bases). CDR3 length: 10 amino acids. The V end was cut by 4 bases, the J end by 10 bases, with 7 bases between. The CDR3 DNA reads TGTGCCAGCAGTTGGGGGGACTACACCTTC. This sequence encodes CASSWGDYTF.

The V and J genes are TRBV5-1 and TRBJ2-2; 10 bases match TRBD2. CDR1 and CDR2 from the germline V gene are SGHRS and YFSETQ. V lost 3 bases to trimming and J lost 2 bases; unmatched junction nucleotides: 7. CDR3 size: 17 residues. CDR3 sequence: CASSSQPSGGNTGELFF. In nucleotides, the CDR3 is TGCGCCAGCAGCTCCCAACCTAGCGGGGGTAACACCGGGGAGCTGTTTTTT.

Only a few counts were recorded for this clone. The J gene is TRBJ1-2, the V gene TRBV6-5, with D perhaps matching TRBD1 (6 bases). CDR3 length: 15 amino acids. Trimming shortened V by 6 bases and J by 2 bases, and 16 bases separated the two germline ends. Germline values: CDR1 MNHEY, CDR2 SVGAGI. CDR3 nucleotides: TGTGCCAGCAGACCCAGGGGAGGGGCGAACTATGGCTACACCTTC. Translated: CASRPRGGANYGYTF.

The table lists this clone with a few counts. The DNA of the CDR3 is TGTGCCAGTAGTCTCCAGCGGAGCACAGATACGCAGTATTTT. Its translation is CASSLQRSTDTQYF. The V call is TRBV19, the J call TRBJ2-3; D perhaps matches TRBD2 (5 bases). CDR3 length: 14 amino acids. Per germline, CDR1 LNHDA and CDR2 SQIVND (reference sequence). Trimming shortened V by 5 bases and J by 0 bases, and 9 bases separated the two germline ends. The whole variable domain, filled in from reference TRBV19 and TRBJ2-3, reads DGGITQSPKYLFRKEGQNVTLSCEQNLNHDAMYWYRQDPGQGLRLIYYSQIVNDFQKGDIAEGYSVSREKKESFPLTVTSAQKNPTAFYLCASSLQRSTDTQYFGPGTRLTVL.

Only a few counts were recorded for this clone. CDR3 residues: CASSPDRGRGYTF. CDR3 bases: TGTGCCAGCAGCCCGGACAGGGGACGTGGCTACACCTTC. V and J are TRBV5-5 and TRBJ1-2, with 9 bases identical to TRBD1. The CDR3 covers 13 residues. V shed 4 bases, J shed 7 bases, and the junction held 5 bases outside the gene matches. Germline loops: CDR1 SGHKS, CDR2 YYEKEE (reference sequence).

This clone was counted only a few times. Here the CDR3 reads CASSVAGGDIQYF. The CDR3 bases are TGTGCCAGCAGCGTAGCGGGGGGCGACATTCAGTACTTC. The gene calls are TRBV9 and TRBJ2-4; TRBD2 is a possible D gene (7 bases). Germline-derived CDR1 and CDR2 are SGDLS and YYNGEE. Trimming cost V 0 bases and J 8 bases, with 9 bases left between them. The CDR3 consists of 13 residues.

This chain connects TRBV21-1 to TRBJ1-5; no DNA check was done on the table's D call, TRBD1. TRBV21-1 is a known pseudogene. CDR3 length: 16 amino acids. The CDR3 reads CASSKARGTGRQPQHF. CDR3 in DNA: TGTGCCAGCAGCAAAGCGAGGGGGACAGGGAGGCAGCCCCAGCATTTT.

This chain uses TRBV7-8 with TRBJ1-5; D perhaps matches TRBD1 (6 bases). V was shortened by 5 bases and J by 3 bases, with 17 bases between the two germline ends. Germline lookup yields CDR1 SGHVS and CDR2 FQNEAQ. This CDR3 has 16 residues. Here the CDR3 reads CASSRGAGVINQPQHF. CDR3 bases: TGTGCCAGCAGCCGCGGGGCAGGGGTAATCAATCAGCCCCAGCATTTT. Variable domain in full (rest from reference TRBV7-8 and TRBJ1-5): GAGVSQSPRYKVAKRGQDVALRCDPISGHVSLFWYQQALGQGPEFLTYFQNEAQLDKSGLPSDRFFAERPEGSVSTLKIQRTQQEDSAVYLCASSRGAGVINQPQHFGDGTRLSIL.

The V gene is TRBV5-6, the J gene TRBJ1-1, with TRBD1 as a possible D gene (5 bases). The CDR3 covers 13 residues. Germline assignment: CDR1 SGHDT and CDR2 YYEEEE. Trimming removed 4 bases at V and 1 base at J, with 8 bases between. CDR3 sequence reads: CASSPQGNTEAFF. CDR3 coding DNA: TGTGCCAGCAGCCCCCAGGGGAACACTGAAGCTTTCTTT.

This clone was recorded only once. The chain joins TRBV7-5 to TRBJ2-2; TRBD1 reflects the table's D call only, with no check against the DNA. TRBV7-5 represents a pseudogene. CDR3 length equals 18 residues. This CDR3 reads CVRSPWTGGIWSTGELFF. CDR3 nucleotides: TGTGTCAGAAGCCCGTGGACAGGGGGAATTTGGAGCACCGGGGAGCTGTTTTTT.

The rearrangement links TRBV6-5 to TRBJ2-1, with a possible D match to TRBD1 (6 bases). V was trimmed by 2 bases and J by 2 bases, leaving 13 bases between them. This CDR3 is 16 amino acids long. Germline CDR1 reads MNHEY; CDR2 reads SVGAGI. The CDR3 loop reads CASSYVRRGPYNEQFF. The CDR3 DNA reads as TGTGCCAGCAGTTACGTCCGCAGGGGTCCCTACAATGAGCAGTTCTTC.

The chain joins TRBV6-4 to TRBJ1-2, with 7 bases identical to TRBD1. The junction had 21 bases not matched to a gene; V was cut back by 8 bases and J by 6 bases. CDR3 size: 17 residues. CDR1 MRHNA and CDR2 SNTAGT come from the germline V gene. The CDR3 loop reads CASLSSRGDRDFHGYTF. The CDR3 DNA sequence: TGTGCCAGCTTAAGTAGTAGAGGTGACAGGGACTTTCATGGCTACACCTTC.

The chain joins TRBV10-1 to TRBJ2-3; tentative D call: TRBD1 (5 bases). The germline V and J ends were trimmed by 5 bases and 2 bases, with 20 bases remaining between them. The CDR3 consists of 17 residues. CDR1 and CDR2 (germline): WNHNN, SYGVQD (reference sequence). The CDR3 reads CASSPVGVNIATDTQYF. The CDR3, as DNA: TGCGCCAGCAGTCCGGTAGGGGTCAATATCGCCACAGATACGCAGTATTTT.

J is TRBJ1-1 and V is TRBV5-1, with D possibly matching TRBD1 (6 bases). Germline V gene lookup returns CDR1 SGHRS and CDR2 YFSETQ. The germline V and J ends were trimmed by 4 bases and 2 bases, with 12 bases remaining between them. This CDR3 comprises 14 residues. CDR3 DNA sequence: TGCGCCAGCAGCCCCGTCGGGACAAACACTGAAGCTTTCTTT. Protein: CASSPVGTNTEAFF.

The chain has TRBV19 and TRBJ2-3; the match to TRBD2 covers 9 bases. Trimming at V came to 3 bases and at J to 3 bases, leaving 7 bases not matched to a gene. Per germline, CDR1 LNHDA and CDR2 SQIVND (reference sequence). This CDR3 spans 16 amino acids. DNA for the CDR3: TGTGCCAGTAGTATCACCGGGACTAGCCCTACAGATACGCAGTATTTT. This encodes CASSITGTSPTDTQYF.

This chain connects TRBV7-2 to TRBJ1-2, with 10 bases identical to TRBD1. Germline assignment: CDR1 SGHTA and CDR2 FQGNSA. The CDR3 totals 14 residues. V dropped 6 bases and J dropped 8; count of bases not matched to a gene: 9. The CDR3 reads CASSPGTGVWGYTF. The CDR3 DNA reads TGTGCCAGCAGTCCGGGGACAGGGGTTTGGGGCTACACCTTC.

The chain joins TRBV27 to TRBJ1-2, with D tentatively TRBD1 (5 bases). The V and J ends lost 2 bases and 2 bases respectively, with 15 bases between them. In germline, CDR1 is MNHEY, CDR2 SMNVEV (reference sequence). The CDR3 consists of 16 residues. The CDR3 region is CASSLPPGSWNYGYTF. CDR3 DNA: TGTGCCAGCAGTTTACCCCCAGGGTCCTGGAACTATGGCTACACCTTC.

V and J are TRBV24-1 and TRBJ1-1; 9 bases are a match to TRBD1. Germline V gene sequence: CDR1 KGHDR, CDR2 SFDVKD. V shed 7 bases and J 4 bases; nucleotides not matched to a gene: 3. The CDR3 totals 13 residues. CDR3 loop: CATRQGASTEAFF. The DNA for the CDR3 is TGTGCCACCAGACAGGGGGCAAGCACTGAAGCTTTCTTT.